Detailed here is one T cell receptor (beta chain). This sample was taken from a study of blood T cell repertoires in COVID-19. Study context: Nucleic acid was either cDNA or gDNA, and it came from T cells, B-cell-depleted T cells, or PBMCs.

Libraries were prepared by immunoSEQ multiplex PCR; TCRdb keeps only in-frame clonotypes and omits some of them. The sample gives 200,000 to 250,000 clones, roughly 86% of which show up once; approximately 8% is in the top ten. CDR3 length: 15 amino acids. V was shortened by 8 bases and J by 3 bases, with 16 bases between the two germline ends. Germline V CDR1 and CDR2: SGHTA, FQGNSA. The chain joins TRBV7-2 to TRBJ2-2, with D unclear. The clonotype originates from a woman aged 45 to 65 with active or convalescent COVID-19. Sequencing was performed on peripheral blood. The CDR3 here is CASCCFLAHTGELFF. CDR3 nucleotide sequence: TGTGCCAGCTGCTGTTTTTTAGCTCACACCGGGGAGCTGTTTTTT.